Reported below is one T cell receptor beta chain. This clone showed up just a few times. The antigen it binds to is not known. Base qualities are not at hand, and no much larger clone is one base apart. The same CDR3 is also encoded by other DNA sequences in this sample. Enrolling through a virtual design, the prospective study's participants ranged in age from roughly 18 to 90 years and lived across 20 to 30 United States geographic areas. In the prospective study, participants were assigned to cohorts based on the clinical history participants reported in a screening survey and a study questionnaire. Recovered participants in ImmuneRACE Cohort 3 were defined as having two consecutive negative NP/OP PCR tests, clearance from a healthcare professional, or resolution of symptoms. Each participant in the prospective study had whole blood, serum and a nasopharyngeal or oropharyngeal swab collected by mobile phlebotomists. Additional blood draws and questionnaires over an approximately two-month period could optionally be provided by prospective study participants. Before DNA extraction, blood samples from the prospective study were shipped at room temperature or frozen.

This entry is derived from a study of blood T cell repertoires in COVID-19 (dated by TCRdb to the early 2020s). Some background on the complete study: The collaborator samples originated in the United States, Italy and Spain and spanned the acute and convalescent phases of COVID-19. The repertoires were made available in a free public database intended to serve as a resource for research on the immune response to SARS-CoV-2. Samples were obtained from the ongoing ImmuneRACE study (first 160 participants) and from about 1,300 subjects provided by 6 global collaborators. Where available, HLA class I and class II types were taken from metadata supplied by the sample provider and were not determined by assay-based typing. Deeply sampled blood TCRbeta repertoires from subjects exposed to, actively infected with, or recovered from COVID-19 were included in the dataset. The material from the prospective study consisted of cDNA or gDNA derived from T cells, B-cell-depleted T cells, or PBMCs. Sample metadata almost always included a de-identified subject ID, COVID-19 status, age in years and sex.

Results and caveats for the whole study, not just this receptor: How much clinical and demographic metadata was included differed by source and by participant, and the metadata was provided uncurated.

TCRbeta CDR3 regions were amplified from genomic DNA using the immunoSEQ Assay, a bias-controlled multiplex PCR. As for the authors' bioinformatics: Nucleated cell counts per sample were estimated from amplification of reference gene primers within the assay. Sequence reads were collapsed and filtered to measure the absolute abundance of every unique TCRbeta CDR3 rearrangement. For each sample, productive Simpson clonality was calculated as the square root of Simpson's diversity index over productive rearrangements. TCRdb mirrors the immuneACCESS table, restricted to in-frame sequences. Some clones are absent from its copies; in checked studies, under half trace to an unresolved V gene, and the reason for the others is unknown. That table gives V, J and clone size, and the DNA gave D and trimming. The sample table records 150,000 to 200,000 clones; approximately 90% of these occur just once. About 2.3% of the sample comes from the top ten.

Including cysteine and phenylalanine, the CDR3 has 13 amino acids. Only the CDR3 region is kept as DNA, spanning 39 bases read in frame from base 1. The germline V gene yields MNHEY for CDR1 and SVGAGI for CDR2. Trimming removed 6 bases from V and 4 bases from J, leaving 12 bases between the germline ends. The sequence came from a woman in her twenties or thirties who had recovered from COVID-19. The sample taken for sequencing was PBMCs or T cells enriched from blood (not recorded which). The chain is encoded by TRBV6-5 joined to TRBJ1-1, with TRBD1 tentatively as D gene (6 bases match). The nucleotide sequence reads as follows: TGTGCCAGCAGAAGGGGGGGAAGCACTGAAGCTTTCTTT. It codes for CASRRGGSTEAFF.